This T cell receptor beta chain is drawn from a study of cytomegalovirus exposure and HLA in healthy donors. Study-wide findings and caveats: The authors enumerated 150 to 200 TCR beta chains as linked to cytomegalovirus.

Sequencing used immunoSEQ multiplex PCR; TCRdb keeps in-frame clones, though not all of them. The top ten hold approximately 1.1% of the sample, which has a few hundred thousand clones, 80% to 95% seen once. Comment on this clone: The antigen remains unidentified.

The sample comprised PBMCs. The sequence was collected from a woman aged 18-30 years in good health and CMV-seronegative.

CDR3 bases: TGTGCCAGCAGCGTAGGGACTACAGGTTATGGCACTGAAGCTTTCTTT. Translation gives CASSVGTTGYGTEAFF. V is TRBV9 and J is TRBJ1-1; D may be TRBD1 (5 bases). CDR1 is SGDLS and CDR2 is YYNGEE in the germline V gene. The CDR3 has 16 amino acids. The V and J ends lost 0 bases and 4 bases respectively, with 16 bases between them.